The 31 T cell receptor beta chains reported below all come from one sample, sequenced in a study of tumor and adjacent non-tumor tissue in lung cancer. No cell sorting was done before RNA was extracted from the tissue. This non-tumor lung sample came from over 3 cm beyond the tumor edge. The library came from three nested PCR rounds adapted from ARM-PCR protocols. TCRdb processed the multiplex PCR reads anew with MiXCR; each CDR3 protein has one entry. The sample records approximately 66,000 distinct CDR3 sequences, about 61% being singletons. Sequencing used distant non-tumor lung tissue. These receptor sequences come from an older man with non-small cell lung cancer.

This chain uses TRBV11-2 with TRBJ2-5; TRBD1 might be the D (7 bases). The CDR3 consists of 16 residues. V lost 4 bases and J lost 4, with 19 bases in between. Germline V gene data show CDR1 as SGHAT and CDR2 as FQNNGV. CDR3 amino acids: CASSSAGGMYGETQYF. CDR3 nucleotides: TGTGCCAGCAGCTCAGCAGGGGGGATGTACGGAGAGACCCAGTACTTC.

As concerns this clonotype: A much larger clonotype is one base distant, so this may be a read error. The chain carries TRBV12-3 or TRBV12-4 and TRBJ1-4, with D maybe TRBD1 (5 bases). This CDR3 is built from 12 residues. V was pared by 8 bases and J by 12 bases, with 16 bases between. CDR3 bases: TGTGCCAGCGCTAGGGGAAGAGAAGAACTGTTTTTT. Encoded protein: CASARGREELFF.

This clonotype was counted only a few times. J is TRBJ2-3 and V is TRBV20-1; the D gene is possibly TRBD1 (6 bases). Germline assignment: CDR1 DFQATT and CDR2 SNEGSKA (reference sequence). CDR3 length equals 11 residues. Trimming pared 2 bases from V and 6 bases from J, leaving 6 bases between. CDR3: CSARQGDTQYF. DNA for the CDR3: TGCAGTGCTAGACAGGGGGATACGCAGTATTTT.

This clonotype was counted at least ten times. The rearrangement links TRBV4-1 to TRBJ1-5; unclear D gene. Germline V gives CDR1 MGHRA, CDR2 YSYEKL. Trimming stripped 4 bases from V and 4 bases from J, with 17 bases between. This CDR3 is built from 16 residues. In nucleotides, the CDR3 is TGCGCCAGCAGCCCCCAGCCGACGGGCGTTAATCAGCCCCAGCATTTT. It translates to CASSPQPTGVNQPQHF.

This clonotype turned up a few times. V is TRBV24-1 and J is TRBJ2-6; D possibly corresponds to TRBD2 (6 bases). This CDR3 has 14 amino acids. Trimming left V 11 bases short and J 5 bases short, with 15 bases between. CDR1 and CDR2 (germline): KGHDR, SFDVKD. CDR3 in DNA: TGTGCCATCGAGCGGGCTCCCTGGGCCAACGTCCTGACTTTC. Its translation: CAIERAPWANVLTF.

On this clonotype: This may be a read error, as it is one base from a much larger clone. The rearrangement links TRBV6-5 to TRBJ2-5; D unclear. The CDR3 has 13 amino acids. Germline CDR1 reads MNHEY; CDR2 reads SVGAGI. Trimming stripped 2 bases from V and 3 bases from J, with 7 bases between. For the CDR3, the DNA is TGTGCCAGCAGTTACGGGTTCGAAGAGACCCAGTACTTC. This translates into CASSYGFEETQYF.

Details on this clonotype: This clone may be a read error of a much larger clone one base away. V is TRBV12-3 or TRBV12-4 and J is TRBJ2-3; 8 bases line up with TRBD2. This CDR3 region has 14 residues. The CDR3 is CASRSSGETDTKYF. Here the CDR3 DNA reads TGTGCCAGCAGGAGTAGCGGGGAGACAGATACGAAGTATTTT.

This clonotype was recorded a few times. The genes are TRBV11-2 and TRBJ2-6; 8 nucleotides match TRBD2. This CDR3 spans 17 amino acids. Germline V gene data show CDR1 as SGHAT and CDR2 as FQNNGV. With 9 bases clipped from V and 16 bases from J, the junction kept 26 bases outside the gene matches. CDR3 sequence reads: CASNSRGGSSGANILTF. In DNA, the CDR3 is TGTGCCAGTAACTCCCGGGGGGGTAGCTCTGGGGCCAACATACTGACTTTC.

In the case of this clonotype: Since the CDR3 does not end with the conserved phenylalanine or tryptophan, this likely comes from a read error. CDR3 coding DNA: TGTGCCAGCAGTTACCCTCAAGAGGCCCAGTACTTA. Translating gives CASSYPQEAQYL. This sequence joins TRBV6-6 and TRBJ2-5, with D hard to call. In germline, CDR1 is MNHNY, CDR2 SVGAGI (reference sequence). The CDR3 runs to 12 residues.

The rearrangement links TRBV20-1 to TRBJ2-3, with TRBD2 matching 7 bases. With V trimmed by 0 bases and J by 7 bases, 7 bases remained unmatched. The germline gives CDR1 DFQATT, CDR2 SNEGSKA (reference sequence). CDR3 length: 14 amino acids. The CDR3 loop reads CSARDRGSGYTQYF. The CDR3 bases are TGCAGTGCTAGAGATCGCGGGAGTGGGTATACGCAGTATTTT.

This chain joins TRBV11-2 and TRBJ1-1; no definite D call. Germline values: CDR1 SGHAT, CDR2 FQNNGV. The germline V and J ends were trimmed by 5 bases and 4 bases, with 8 bases remaining between them. The CDR3 runs 12 residues. CDR3 amino acids: CASSLQFTEAFF. CDR3 DNA sequence: TGTGCCAGCAGCCTACAGTTCACTGAAGCTTTCTTT.

The V gene is TRBV5-5, the J gene TRBJ1-1, with D maybe TRBD1 (6 bases). The CDR3 sequence is 16 residues long. Germline CDR1 SGHKS, CDR2 YYEKEE (reference sequence). V lost 3 bases, J lost 4 bases, and 19 bases lay in between. The CDR3: CASSSRQEALITEAFF. CDR3 bases: TGTGCCAGCAGCTCCCGACAGGAGGCTTTGATCACTGAAGCTTTCTTT.

As for this clonotype: No conserved phenylalanine or tryptophan is present at the end of the CDR3, so a read error is the likely explanation. The genes are TRBV6-6 and TRBJ1-2; no reliable D call. The CDR3 is 11 amino acids. V was clipped by 7 bases and J by 10 bases, with 13 bases between them. CDR1 MNHNY and CDR2 SVGAGI come from the germline V gene (reference sequence). The CDR3 coding sequence is TGTGCCAGCACCCGCGGGGAGGTCTACACCCTC. Translating gives CASTRGEVYTL.

Comments on this clonotype: One junction end does not reproduce the germline sequence, and a read error may be involved. The chain links TRBV29-1 to TRBJ2-2; D may be TRBD1 or TRBD2 (5 bases each). CDR1 SQVTM and CDR2 ANQGSEA come from the germline V gene. The CDR3 sequence is 14 residues long. The CDR3 is CSILGQMNTGKLFF. The CDR3 DNA follows: TGCAGCATCCTGGGGCAGATGAACACCGGGAAGCTGTTTTTT.

This clonotype came up many times. The chain recombines TRBV20-1 with TRBJ2-1; 7 bases line up with TRBD2. This CDR3 has 14 residues. V trimming: 5 bases; J trimming: 3 bases; junction bases outside the gene matches: 7. Germline loops: CDR1 DFQATT, CDR2 SNEGSKA (reference sequence). The CDR3 DNA follows: TGCAGTGCTCCCAAGCGGGGTGACTACAATGAGCAGTTCTTC. This codes for CSAPKRGDYNEQFF.

This clonotype was seen a handful of times. No conserved phenylalanine or tryptophan ends this CDR3, so it is likely a read error. The chain recombines TRBV20-1 with TRBJ2-1; perhaps D is TRBD1 or TRBD2 (5 bases each). Germline CDR1 is DFQATT and CDR2 is SNEGSKA (reference sequence). V lost 2 bases to trimming and J lost 10 bases, with 21 bases between them. The CDR3 length is 15 residues. The CDR3 reads CSARSSKGPNGEQFL. CDR3 nucleotides: TGCAGTGCTAGATCTTCCAAGGGACCCAATGGGGAGCAGTTCCTC.

Worth noting for this clonotype: The final CDR3 position lacks the conserved phenylalanine or tryptophan, pointing to a likely read error. The chain carries TRBV4-2 and TRBJ2-1; D is undetermined. Germline V CDR1 and CDR2: LGHNA, YNFKEQ. The CDR3 is made up of 15 amino acids. V was cut by 4 bases and J by 1 base, with 11 bases left in between. CDR3 DNA: TGTGCCAGCAGCCGCTCCGAGACATCCTACAATGAGCAGTTCTCC. The encoded protein is CASSRSETSYNEQFS.

About this clonotype: Compared with germline, one end of the junction differs, possibly owing to a read error. This chain connects TRBV4-2 to TRBJ2-7, with D tentatively TRBD1 (6 bases). CDR1 LGHNA and CDR2 YNFKEQ come from the germline V gene. The CDR3 consists of 16 residues. CDR3 in DNA: TGTGCCAGCAGCCAAGACCCCGGGACAACCGCCTACAAGCAGTACTTC. Translating gives CASSQDPGTTAYKQYF.

Worth noting for this clonotype: One junction end disagrees with the germline gene, perhaps due to a read error. V usage is TRBV12-3 or TRBV12-4 and J usage is TRBJ2-2; 11 bases are a match to TRBD1. CDR3 length: 15 residues. The CDR3 spells CASSLVRTGGGKLFF. Here the CDR3 DNA reads TGTGCCAGCAGTTTAGTCCGGACAGGGGGCGGGAAGCTGTTTTTT.

This clonotype has only a few counts. V and J are TRBV2 and TRBJ2-7; 7 nucleotides match TRBD2. The V and J ends lost 6 bases and 3 bases, in that order; junction bases with no gene match: 2. The germline gives CDR1 SNHLY, CDR2 FYNNEI. The CDR3 spans 12 residues. The CDR3 coding sequence is TGTGCCAGCAGCGCGGGAGTCTACGAGCAGTACTTC. It translates to CASSAGVYEQYF.

Remarks on this clonotype: Here the CDR3 omits its conserved ending phenylalanine or tryptophan, so a read error is the likely source. This sequence joins TRBV29-1 and TRBJ2-1, with D possibly being TRBD1 (5 bases). CDR1 is SQVTM and CDR2 is ANQGSEA in the germline V gene. V was shortened by 4 bases and J by 0 bases, with 13 bases between the two germline ends. CDR3 length equals 15 residues. The CDR3 spells CSVGETGTSYNEQFL. The CDR3 DNA follows: TGCAGCGTTGGGGAAACAGGAACCTCCTACAATGAGCAGTTCCTC.

The table lists this clonotype with many counts. This chain joins TRBV5-6 and TRBJ2-2; 11 bases map to TRBD2. The length of the CDR3 is 16 residues. J gave up 6 bases and V 2 bases, and 6 bases lay outside the gene matches. Germline lookup yields CDR1 SGHDT and CDR2 YYEEEE. CDR3 coding DNA: TGTGCCAGCAGCTTACAACTAGCGGGAGACTCCGGGGAGCTGTTTTTT. It yields the protein CASSLQLAGDSGELFF.

For this clonotype: Relative to the germline gene, one junction end is altered; a read error may explain this. This rearrangement joins TRBV6-1 to TRBJ2-1; TRBD1 matches 10 bases. This CDR3 is 14 amino acids long. The germline CDR1 and CDR2 sequences are MNHNS and SASEGT. CDR3 sequence: CATARDRGNNEQFF. The CDR3 DNA follows: TGTGCCACGGCTCGGGACAGGGGAAACAACGAGCAGTTCTTC.

As concerns this clonotype: Its ends do not fully match the called genes, so a read error is possible. The chain recombines TRBV6-2 or TRBV6-3 with TRBJ1-2; weak D call: TRBD1 (5 bases). The CDR3 has 14 amino acids. CDR1 MNHEY and CDR2 SVGEGT come from the germline V gene. CDR3 sequence reads: CVSRPTRGDYGYAF. CDR3 sequence (DNA): TGTGTCAGCAGACCGACCCGGGGGGACTATGGCTACGCCTTC.

This clonotype was seen only a few times. The chain uses TRBV21-1 and TRBJ2-5; TRBD2, the table's D call, was not compared with the DNA. TRBV21-1 is assigned pseudogene status. The CDR3 has 15 amino acids. CDR3: CASNPGLPGEETQYF. CDR3 bases: TGTGCCAGCAACCCGGGACTCCCGGGGGAAGAGACCCAGTACTTC.

The chain uses TRBV12-3 or TRBV12-4 and TRBJ2-3, with D perhaps matching TRBD1 or TRBD2 (5 bases each). V was shortened by 8 bases and J by 15 bases, with 18 bases between the two germline ends. The CDR3 covers 11 residues. The CDR3 nucleotides read TGTGCCAGCGGTCCGGGACCTCACAAATATTTT. Its protein is CASGPGPHKYF.

The chain uses TRBV6-1 and TRBJ2-7; tentatively, D is TRBD2 (5 bases). This CDR3 contains 16 residues. V dropped 11 bases and J dropped 1 base, with 24 bases sitting between them. The germline gives CDR1 MNHNS, CDR2 SASEGT. The CDR3 DNA sequence: TGTGCCTGTCTCCCGAGGGCCGTGGTCCAGTCCTACGAGCAGTACTTC. Translated, it gives CACLPRAVVQSYEQYF.

The table lists this clonotype with many counts. The chain couples TRBV12-3 or TRBV12-4 to TRBJ1-2; possibly TRBD1 for D (5 bases). This CDR3 spans 13 amino acids. V was shortened by 3 bases and J by 8 bases, with 13 bases between the two germline ends. The CDR3, as DNA: TGTGCCAGCAGTTTCTCAACCAGGGAAGGCTACACCTTC. Encoded protein: CASSFSTREGYTF.

This chain links TRBV6-2 or TRBV6-3 with TRBJ2-7; D remains ambiguous. V was shortened by 7 bases and J by 7 bases, with 14 bases between the two germline ends. This CDR3 spans 12 amino acids. CDR1 and CDR2 (germline): MNHEY, SVGEGT. The CDR3 reads CASNCPPREQYF. CDR3 nucleotides: TGTGCCAGCAATTGCCCCCCCCGGGAGCAGTACTTC.

As for this clonotype: Given a much more abundant clone one base away, this may be a read error. The chain employs TRBV5-4 and TRBJ2-5; 11 bases fit TRBD2. The CDR3 length is 15 residues. Germline-derived CDR1 and CDR2 are SGHNT and YYREEE (reference sequence). The CDR3 DNA sequence: TGTGGCAGCAGGAAAACTAGCGGGGGCCAAGAGACCCAGTACTTC. Encoded protein: CGSRKTSGGQETQYF.

Of note for this clonotype: One end of the junction is discordant with germline, which a read error may explain. The chain carries TRBV11-1 and TRBJ2-7; 8 bases agree with TRBD2. The germline V gene has CDR1 SGHAT and CDR2 FQDESV (reference sequence). There are 15 residues in the CDR3. CDR3 in amino acids: CVSSLEISGAYEQYF. CDR3 DNA: TGTGTCAGCAGCTTAGAAATTAGCGGGGCCTACGAGCAGTACTTC.